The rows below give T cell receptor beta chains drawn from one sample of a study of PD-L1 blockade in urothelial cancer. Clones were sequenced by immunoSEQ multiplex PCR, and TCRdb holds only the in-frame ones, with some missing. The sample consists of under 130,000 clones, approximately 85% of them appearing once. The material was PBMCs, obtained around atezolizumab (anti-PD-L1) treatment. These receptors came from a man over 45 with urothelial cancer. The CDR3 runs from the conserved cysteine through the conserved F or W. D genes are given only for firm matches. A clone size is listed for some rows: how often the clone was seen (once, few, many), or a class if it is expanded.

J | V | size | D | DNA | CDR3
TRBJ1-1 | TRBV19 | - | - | TGTGCCAGTAGGGGGGCGGTAATGACTGAAGCTTTCTTT | CASRGAVMTEAFF
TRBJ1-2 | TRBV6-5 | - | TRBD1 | TGTGCCACTCAGGACAGGACTGGCTACACCTTC | CATQDRTGYTF
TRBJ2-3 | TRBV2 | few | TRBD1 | TGTGCCAGCAGAGCCCCTGCAGGGGGCTTCGGCACAGATACGCAGTATTTT | CASRAPAGGFGTDTQYF
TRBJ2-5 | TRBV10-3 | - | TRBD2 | TGTGCCACGACTAGCGGCGGTGAGACCCAGTACTTC | CATTSGGETQYF
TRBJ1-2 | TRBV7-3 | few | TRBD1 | TGTGCCAGCAGCTCCTCGACAGGGTCCTATGGCTACACCTTC | CASSSSTGSYGYTF
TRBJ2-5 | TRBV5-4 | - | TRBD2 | TGTGCCAGCAGCTTGGAACTAGCGGGAGTGGGGGAGACCCAGTACTTC | CASSLELAGVGETQYF
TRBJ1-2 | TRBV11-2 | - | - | TGTGCCAGCACCACCGACAGGATTAACTATGGCTACACCTTC | CASTTDRINYGYTF
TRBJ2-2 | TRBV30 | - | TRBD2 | TGTGCCTGCCGGGAAGCGGGACTTAACACCGGGGAGCTGTTTTTT | CACREAGLNTGELFF
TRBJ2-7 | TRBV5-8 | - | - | TGTGCCAGCAGCTTGGAGGGGGAGCAGTACTTC | CASSLEGEQYF
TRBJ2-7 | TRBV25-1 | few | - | TGTGCCACTCGTGCCGGGGGCTCCTACGAGCAGTACTTC | CATRAGGSYEQYF
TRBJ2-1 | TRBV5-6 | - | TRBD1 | TGTGCCAGCAGCTCATCCCGCCGGGACAGGGAGATCTATGAGCAGTTCTTC | CASSSSRRDREIYEQFF
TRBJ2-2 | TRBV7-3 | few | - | TGTGCCAGCAGCGCGTACGCCGGGGAGCTGTTTTTT | CASSAYAGELFF
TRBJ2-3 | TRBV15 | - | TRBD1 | TGTGCCACCAGCCCGGGACAGGGTTGGTATACGCAGTATTTT | CATSPGQGWYTQYF
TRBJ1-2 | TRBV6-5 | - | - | TGTGCCAGCAGTTACTCGAGGGACATACAAGGCTACACCTTC | CASSYSRDIQGYTF
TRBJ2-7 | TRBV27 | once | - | TGTGCCAGCAGTTTAAAGCCCTACCCCTACGAGCAGTACTTC | CASSLKPYPYEQYF
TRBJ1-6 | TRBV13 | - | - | TGTGCCAGCAGCTTAAGACAGGCCAACTATAATTCACCCCTCCACTTT | CASSLRQANYNSPLHF
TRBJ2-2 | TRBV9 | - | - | TGTGCCAGCAGCGTAGCTGTACTTAACACCGGGGAGCTGTTTTTT | CASSVAVLNTGELFF
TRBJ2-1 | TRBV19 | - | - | TGTGCCAGTAGTCCCCGGAGGGGTGATGAGCAGTTCTTC | CASSPRRGDEQFF
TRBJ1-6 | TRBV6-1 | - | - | TGTGCCAGCGGGGCAGCGAACTATAATTCACCCCTCCACTTT | CASGAANYNSPLHF
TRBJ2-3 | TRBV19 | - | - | TGTGCCAGTAGTATGTGGGCTGGCCCCACAGATACGCAGTATTTT | CASSMWAGPTDTQYF
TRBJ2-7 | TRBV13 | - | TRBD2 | TGTGCCAGCAGCGGCGGCGGGACTACCCACGAGCAGTACTTC | CASSGGGTTHEQYF
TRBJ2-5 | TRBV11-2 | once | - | TGTGCCAGCAACAAAGGAGTTCAAGAGACCCAGTACTTC | CASNKGVQETQYF
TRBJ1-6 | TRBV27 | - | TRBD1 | TGTGCCAGCAAACCCGGGACAGTGATCTATAATTCACCCCTCCACTTT | CASKPGTVIYNSPLHF
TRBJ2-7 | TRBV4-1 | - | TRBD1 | TGCGCCAGCAGCCACAGCGGACAGGGAACCTACGAGCAGTACTTC | CASSHSGQGTYEQYF
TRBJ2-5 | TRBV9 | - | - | TGTGCCAGCAGCTCCCAGGGGTTACGCCACCAAGAGACCCAGTACTTC | CASSSQGLRHQETQYF
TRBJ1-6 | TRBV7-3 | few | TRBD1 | TGTGCCAGCAGCCCAGGACAGGGAGGTAATTCACCCCTCCACTTT | CASSPGQGGNSPLHF
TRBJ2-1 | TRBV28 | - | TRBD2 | TGTGCCAGCAGCCTTTTGGTAGCGGGCGGACATGAGCAGTTCTTC | CASSLLVAGGHEQFF
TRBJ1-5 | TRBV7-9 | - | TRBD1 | TGTGCCAGCAGCCAAGGACAGGGGGGTTTACAGCCCCAGCATTTT | CASSQGQGGLQPQHF
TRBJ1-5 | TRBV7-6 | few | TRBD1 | TGTGCCAGCAGCTCCCGGACAGGGTACAATCAGCCCCAGCATTTT | CASSSRTGYNQPQHF
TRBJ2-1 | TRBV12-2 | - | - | TGTGCAAGTCCACGGGGAGGGAAGCAGTTCTTC | CASPRGGKQFF
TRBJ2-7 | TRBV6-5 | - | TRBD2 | TGTGCCAGCCGAGCGGGAGGGCTCTACGAGCAGTACTTC | CASRAGGLYEQYF
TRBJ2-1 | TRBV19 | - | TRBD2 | TGTGCCAGTAGTAAGCTGGGAGGGATGGGTGAGCAGTTCTTC | CASSKLGGMGEQFF
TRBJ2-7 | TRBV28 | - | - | TGTGCCAGCAGTTTACAGGTCTACGAGCAGTACTTC | CASSLQVYEQYF
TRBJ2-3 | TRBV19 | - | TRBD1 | TGTGCCAGTAGTATCATGGGACAGATAACAGATACGCAGTATTTT | CASSIMGQITDTQYF
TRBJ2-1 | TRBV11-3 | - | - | TGTGCCAGCAGCCCCCGTAGGGGGGGCTACAATGAGCAGTTCTTC | CASSPRRGGYNEQFF
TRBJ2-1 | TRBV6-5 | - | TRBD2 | TGTGCCAGCAGTTCCCTGGCGGGAGGGTTCCCTAATGAGCAGTTCTTC | CASSSLAGGFPNEQFF
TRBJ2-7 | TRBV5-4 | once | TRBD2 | TGTGCCAGCAGCTTTGAGCGGGGCGCTGGCGAGCAGTACTTC | CASSFERGAGEQYF
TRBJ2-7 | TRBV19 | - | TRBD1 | TGTGCCAGTAGTACTCCCGGGACAGGGGGCCGGTACGAGCAGTACTTC | CASSTPGTGGRYEQYF
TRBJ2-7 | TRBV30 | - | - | TGTGCCTGGCAGCGGGCTTTTTGGGGGGACGAGCAGTACTTC | CAWQRAFWGDEQYF
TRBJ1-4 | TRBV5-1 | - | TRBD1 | TGCGCCAGCAGCCCGACAGGGCGGAGTGAAAAACTGTTTTTT | CASSPTGRSEKLFF
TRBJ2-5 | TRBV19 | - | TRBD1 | TGTGCCAGTGGGACAGGACAAGAGACCCAGTACTTC | CASGTGQETQYF
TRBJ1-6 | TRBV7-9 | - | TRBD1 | TGTGCCTTCGAAGACAGGGCCAATTCACCCCTCCACTTT | CAFEDRANSPLHF
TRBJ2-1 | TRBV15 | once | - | TGTGCCACCAGCAGAGCGGGTAGCAGCGGTTACAATGAGCAGTTCTTC | CATSRAGSSGYNEQFF
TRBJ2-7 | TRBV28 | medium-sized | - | TGTGCCAGCAGTCTCTTGGGAGGAAGCCTCTACGAGCAGTACTTC | CASSLLGGSLYEQYF
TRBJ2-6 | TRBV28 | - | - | TGTGCCAGCAGGAGATCTGGGGCCAACGTCCTGACTTTC | CASRRSGANVLTF
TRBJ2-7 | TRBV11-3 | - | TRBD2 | TGTGCCAGCAGCTTAGCAGCCGGGACTAGCGGAAAAACAAACTCCTACGAGCAGTACTTC | CASSLAAGTSGKTNSYEQYF
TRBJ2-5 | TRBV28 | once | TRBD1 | TGTGCCAGCAGTTTGAGGTTGGGACAGGGCCGAGAGACCCAGTACTTC | CASSLRLGQGRETQYF
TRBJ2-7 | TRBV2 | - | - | TGTGCCAGCAGGGGGGACACCTACGAGCAGTACTTC | CASRGDTYEQYF
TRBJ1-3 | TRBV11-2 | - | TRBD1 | TGTGCCAGCAGCCAGGGACAGGGGGCCTCCGGAAACACCATATATTTT | CASSQGQGASGNTIYF
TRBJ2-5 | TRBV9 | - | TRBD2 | TGTGCCAGCAGCGTAGATTTACGGGAGGCAGAGACCCAGTACTTC | CASSVDLREAETQYF
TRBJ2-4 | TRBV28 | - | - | TGTGCCAGCAGCCCCGTGGTCCTATCCAAAAACATTCAGTACTTC | CASSPVVLSKNIQYF
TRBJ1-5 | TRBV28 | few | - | TGTGCCAGCAGTTTCGGTCAGCCCCAGCATTTT | CASSFGQPQHF
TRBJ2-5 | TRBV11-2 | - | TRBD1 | TGTGCCAGCGGAGGACAGGGGGAGACCCAGTACTTC | CASGGQGETQYF
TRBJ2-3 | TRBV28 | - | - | TGTGCCAGCAGTTTTCAGGTGGATACGCAGTATTTT | CASSFQVDTQYF
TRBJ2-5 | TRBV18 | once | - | TGTGCCAGCTCACCAGGGAGCTGGGAAAAAGAGACCCAGTACTTC | CASSPGSWEKETQYF